The 18 T cell receptor beta chains given below trace back to one sample, sequenced in a study of Ad26.COV2.S vaccination and SARS-CoV-2 variants. Treatment reported: some 20 received Ad26.COV2.S at low or high dose, single or two shots; 5 received placebo; per-sample allocation not given. Day 63 after the first injection of vaccine or placebo was the sampling time. Sequencing was performed with immunoSEQ multiplex PCR; in TCRdb, only in-frame clones are kept and a portion is missing. The table shows 300,000 to 400,000 clones, with roughly 85% occurring only once. Sequencing used peripheral blood, obtained in a trial of Ad26.COV2.S vaccine versus placebo. These receptors all come from a person between 18 and 65 years old who received the Ad26.COV2.S COVID-19 vaccine or a placebo.

The chain couples TRBV5-1 to TRBJ2-2; TRBD2 agrees at 14 bases. This CDR3 spans 16 amino acids. Germline CDR1 SGHRS, CDR2 YFSETQ. V shed 4 bases and J 5 bases; nucleotides not matched to a gene: 4. CDR3: CASSEGLAGGTGELFF. Written as DNA, the CDR3 is TGCGCCAGCAGCGAAGGACTAGCGGGGGGTACCGGGGAGCTGTTTTTT.

This chain connects TRBV24-1 to TRBJ2-1, with a weak D call TRBD2 (6 bases). This CDR3 is 16 amino acids long. Per the germline V gene, CDR1 is KGHDR and CDR2 is SFDVKD. Trimming stripped 3 bases from V and 1 base from J, with 12 bases between. In DNA, the CDR3 is TGTGCCACCAGTGATCGGGAGCACCTATCCTACAATGAGCAGTTCTTC. Its translation: CATSDREHLSYNEQFF.

The gene calls are TRBV7-2 and TRBJ1-2, with D possibly TRBD1 on 6 matching bases. There are 16 residues in the CDR3. Germline CDR1 SGHTA, CDR2 FQGNSA. Trimming removed 3 bases from V and 4 bases from J, with 18 bases in between. This CDR3 reads CASSFRGARQGYGYTF. The CDR3 DNA follows: TGTGCCAGCAGCTTTAGGGGGGCGAGGCAGGGCTATGGCTACACCTTC.

This clone occurred many times. The chain links TRBV18 to TRBJ2-7; 8 nucleotides agree with TRBD1. This CDR3 is built from 13 residues. After removal of 5 bases from V and 5 bases from J, the junction contained 5 bases not matched to a gene. Germline values: CDR1 KGHSH, CDR2 LQKENI. The CDR3 is CASSGQGSDEQYF. The CDR3 nucleotides are TGTGCCAGCTCAGGACAGGGAAGCGACGAGCAGTACTTC.

The rearrangement uses TRBV28 and TRBJ2-5; 8 bases agree with TRBD1. The CDR3 spans 16 residues. V was pared by 1 base and J by 5 bases, with 9 bases of the junction left unmatched. Germline lookup yields CDR1 MDHEN and CDR2 SYDVKM. CDR3 nucleotides: TGTGCCAGCAGTTTATTGTCAGGGGGCTTTCCGGAGACCCAGTACTTC. Translation gives CASSLLSGGFPETQYF.

This chain uses TRBV28 with TRBJ2-5; D is unresolved. CDR3 length: 12 residues. CDR1 is MDHEN and CDR2 is SYDVKM in the germline V gene. V was shortened by 6 bases and J by 2 bases, with 7 bases between the two germline ends. CDR3 sequence reads: CASRGSQETQYF. CDR3 sequence (DNA): TGTGCCAGCAGGGGGTCACAAGAGACCCAGTACTTC.

The chain has TRBV19 and TRBJ2-3, with D uncertain. There are 14 residues in the CDR3. The V end lost 3 bases, the J end lost 6 bases, and 13 bases lay between the germline ends. The germline V gene has CDR1 LNHDA and CDR2 SQIVND (reference sequence). The CDR3 loop reads CASSIDPGVDTQYF. CDR3 sequence (DNA): TGTGCCAGTAGTATTGATCCCGGAGTGGATACGCAGTATTTT.

The chain has TRBV11-2 and TRBJ2-5; 7 nucleotides agree with TRBD1. This CDR3 has 15 amino acids. Germline values: CDR1 SGHAT, CDR2 FQNNGV. Trimming removed 4 bases from V and 5 bases from J; junction bases left unmatched: 10. The CDR3 reads CASSSYDRDGETQYF. DNA of the CDR3: TGTGCCAGCAGCTCCTACGACAGGGACGGTGAGACCCAGTACTTC.

The V gene is TRBV30, the J gene TRBJ2-5; either TRBD1 or TRBD2 may fit D (5 bases each). Trimming stripped 1 base from V and 1 base from J, with 7 bases between. The germline V gene has CDR1 GTSNPN and CDR2 SVGIG (reference sequence). This CDR3 has 13 amino acids. CDR3 coding DNA: TGTGCCTGGAGTGAGGGGACCCAAGAGACCCAGTACTTC. It encodes CAWSEGTQETQYF.

This clone was seen a handful of times. The chain carries TRBV7-2 and TRBJ2-1; tentatively, D is TRBD1 (6 bases). Germline V gene lookup returns CDR1 SGHTA and CDR2 FQGNSA. Deletions cut 2 bases from V and 6 bases from J, with 11 bases between. The CDR3 contains 14 residues. The chain's CDR3 is CASSLFGGPNEQFF. CDR3 sequence (DNA): TGTGCCAGCAGCTTATTTGGGGGCCCCAATGAGCAGTTCTTC.

The chain uses TRBV5-1 and TRBJ2-2; either TRBD1 or TRBD2 may fit D (6 bases each). The germline V gene has CDR1 SGHRS and CDR2 YFSETQ. With 4 bases removed from V and 5 bases from J, the gap between germline ends came to 18 bases. The CDR3 has 16 amino acids. The CDR3 DNA reads as TGCGCCAGCAGCATCGGGGGCGGAGGAGGGACCGGGGAGCTGTTTTTT. This codes for CASSIGGGGGTGELFF.

This chain joins TRBV12-3 or TRBV12-4 and TRBJ1-1, with a weak D call TRBD1 (5 bases). Trimming stripped 4 bases from V and 7 bases from J, with 13 bases between. The CDR3 spans 13 residues. CDR3 in DNA: TGTGCCAGCAGTTCGAACTCGGGACTTGAAGCTTTCTTT. It yields the protein CASSSNSGLEAFF.

The chain carries TRBV10-1 and TRBJ2-5; 9 bases map to TRBD1. The CDR3 spans 15 residues. Germline V gives CDR1 WNHNN, CDR2 SYGVQD (reference sequence). J gave up 2 bases and V 5 bases, and 6 bases lay outside the gene matches. Here the CDR3 DNA reads TGCGCCAGCAGTCTGGGACAGGGTTATCAAGAGACCCAGTACTTC. It specifies CASSLGQGYQETQYF.

The V gene is TRBV4-3, the J gene TRBJ2-1; 11 nucleotides line up with TRBD2. Germline CDR1 and CDR2: LGHNA and YSLEER. The CDR3 spans 16 residues. V trimming: 1 base; J trimming: 7 bases; junction bases outside the gene matches: 6. DNA for the CDR3: TGCGCCAGCAGCCAAGCGGTAGCGGGAGGGTGGAATGAGCAGTTCTTC. It translates to CASSQAVAGGWNEQFF.

V gene TRBV4-1 combines with J gene TRBJ2-4, with TRBD2 matching over 8 bases. The junction had 23 bases not matched to a gene; V was cut back by 1 base and J by 6 bases. Per the germline V gene, CDR1 is MGHRA and CDR2 is YSYEKL. The CDR3 is 21 amino acids. The CDR3 DNA reads TGCGCCAGCAGCCAAGTGGGGCTGGGCGGGGGGACTCTAGCCAACCTAAACATTCAGTACTTC. This sequence encodes CASSQVGLGGGTLANLNIQYF.

This chain connects TRBV12-3 or TRBV12-4 to TRBJ1-1; D remains unclear. This CDR3 contains 13 residues. Trimming pared 2 bases from V and 5 bases from J, leaving 9 bases between. CDR3 sequence reads: CASSLNGNTEAFF. In DNA, the CDR3 is TGTGCCAGCAGTTTAAACGGGAATACTGAAGCTTTCTTT.

This clone appeared once. This chain links TRBV30 with TRBJ2-4; D may match TRBD1 or TRBD2 (5 bases each). CDR3 size: 15 residues. Germline V gene sequence: CDR1 GTSNPN, CDR2 SVGIG (reference sequence). Trimming stripped 7 bases from V and 3 bases from J, with 19 bases between. The CDR3 DNA sequence: TGTGCCTTTGAGGAGCCGGGAAGGGGCAAAAACATTCAGTACTTC. It specifies CAFEEPGRGKNIQYF.

The chain recombines TRBV24-1 with TRBJ2-2; the D gene is possibly TRBD1 (6 bases). CDR1 KGHDR and CDR2 SFDVKD come from the germline V gene. V shed 2 bases and J shed 8 bases, with 8 bases lying between them. The CDR3 has 13 residues. The CDR3 sequence: CATSDWGTGELFF. The CDR3, as DNA: TGTGCCACCAGTGATTGGGGGACAGGGGAGCTGTTTTTT.